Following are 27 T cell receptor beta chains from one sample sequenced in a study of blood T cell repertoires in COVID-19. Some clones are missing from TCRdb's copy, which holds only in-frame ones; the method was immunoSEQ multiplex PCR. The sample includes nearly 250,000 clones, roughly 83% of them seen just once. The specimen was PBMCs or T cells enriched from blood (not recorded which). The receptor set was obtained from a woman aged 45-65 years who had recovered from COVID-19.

The DNA for the CDR3 is TGTGCCAGCAGCTCAGGGGGAGCGGGCGCTGAAGCTTTCTTT. It specifies CASSSGGAGAEAFF. The V call is TRBV7-2, the J call TRBJ1-1, with 7 nucleotides matching TRBD1. Germline trimming cut 4 bases from V and 6 bases from J; bases unmatched to any gene: 8. CDR1 is SGHTA, CDR2 FQGNSA, per germline. This CDR3 has 14 amino acids. Full variable domain (remainder filled in from reference TRBV7-2 and TRBJ1-1): GAGVSQSPSNKVTEKGKDVELRCDPISGHTALYWYRQSLGQGLEFLIYFQGNSAPDKSGLPSDRFSAERTGGSVSTLTIQRTQQEDSAVYLCASSSGGAGAEAFFGQGTRLTVV.

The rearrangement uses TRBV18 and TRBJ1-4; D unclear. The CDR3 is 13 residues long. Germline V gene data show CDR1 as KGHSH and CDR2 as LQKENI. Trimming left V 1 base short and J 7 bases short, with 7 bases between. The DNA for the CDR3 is TGTGCCAGCTCACCACAGGAGGGTGAAAAACTGTTTTTT. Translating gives CASSPQEGEKLFF.

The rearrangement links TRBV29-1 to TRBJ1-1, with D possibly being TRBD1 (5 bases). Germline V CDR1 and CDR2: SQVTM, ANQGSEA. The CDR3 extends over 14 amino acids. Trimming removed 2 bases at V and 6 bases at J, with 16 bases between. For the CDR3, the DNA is TGCAGCGTTGAAAGGGGAGGTGGGCATGCTGAAGCTTTCTTT. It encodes CSVERGGGHAEAFF.

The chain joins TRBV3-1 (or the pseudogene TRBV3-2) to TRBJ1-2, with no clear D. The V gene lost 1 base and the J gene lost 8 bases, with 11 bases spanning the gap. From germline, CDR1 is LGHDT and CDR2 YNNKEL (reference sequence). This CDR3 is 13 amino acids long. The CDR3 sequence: CASSQAARGGYTF. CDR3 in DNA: TGTGCCAGCAGCCAAGCCGCCCGGGGAGGCTACACCTTC.

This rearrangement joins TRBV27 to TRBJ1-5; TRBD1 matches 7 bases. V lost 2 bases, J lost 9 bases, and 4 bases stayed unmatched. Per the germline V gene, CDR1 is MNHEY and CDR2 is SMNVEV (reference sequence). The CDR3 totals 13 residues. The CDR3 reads CASSLHRGTPQHF. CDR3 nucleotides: TGTGCCAGCAGTTTACACAGGGGAACGCCCCAGCATTTT.

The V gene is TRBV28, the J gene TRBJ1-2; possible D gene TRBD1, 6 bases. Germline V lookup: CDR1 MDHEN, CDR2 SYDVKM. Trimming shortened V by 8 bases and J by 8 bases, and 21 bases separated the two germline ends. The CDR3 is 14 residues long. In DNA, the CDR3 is TGTGCCAGCTGGGAGGGAGGAAGAACAGGGGGCTACACCTTC. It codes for CASWEGGRTGGYTF.

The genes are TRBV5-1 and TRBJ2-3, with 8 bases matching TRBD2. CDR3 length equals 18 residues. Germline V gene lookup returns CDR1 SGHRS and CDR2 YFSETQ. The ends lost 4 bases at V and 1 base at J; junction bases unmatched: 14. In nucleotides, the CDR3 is TGCGCCAGCAGCCAAGGAGGGACTAGTCGTATCCGCACAGATACGCAGTATTTT. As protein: CASSQGGTSRIRTDTQYF.

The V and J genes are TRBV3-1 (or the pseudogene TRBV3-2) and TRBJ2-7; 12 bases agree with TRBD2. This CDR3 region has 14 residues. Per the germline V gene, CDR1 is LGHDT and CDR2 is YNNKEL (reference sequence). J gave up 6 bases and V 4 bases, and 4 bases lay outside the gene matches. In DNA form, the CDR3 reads TGTGCCAGCAGCCCTAGCGGGGGGGCCTCCGAGCAGTACTTC. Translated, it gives CASSPSGGASEQYF.

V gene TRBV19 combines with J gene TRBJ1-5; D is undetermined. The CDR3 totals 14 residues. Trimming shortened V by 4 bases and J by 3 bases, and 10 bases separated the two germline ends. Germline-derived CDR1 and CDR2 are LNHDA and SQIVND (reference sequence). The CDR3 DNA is TGTGCCAGTAGTACCCCCCCCCTCAATCAGCCCCAGCATTTT. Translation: CASSTPPLNQPQHF. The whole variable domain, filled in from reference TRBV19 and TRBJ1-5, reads DGGITQSPKYLFRKEGQNVTLSCEQNLNHDAMYWYRQDPGQGLRLIYYSQIVNDFQKGDIAEGYSVSREKKESFPLTVTSAQKNPTAFYLCASSTPPLNQPQHFGDGTRLSIL.

The CDR3 DNA reads TGTGCCAGCAGCCAGACTCGCTGGGAGCAGTTCTTC. This sequence encodes CASSQTRWEQFF. The chain carries TRBV12-3 or TRBV12-4 and TRBJ2-1, with no clear D. Trimming cost V 6 bases and J 10 bases, with 13 bases left between them. CDR3 length: 12 residues.

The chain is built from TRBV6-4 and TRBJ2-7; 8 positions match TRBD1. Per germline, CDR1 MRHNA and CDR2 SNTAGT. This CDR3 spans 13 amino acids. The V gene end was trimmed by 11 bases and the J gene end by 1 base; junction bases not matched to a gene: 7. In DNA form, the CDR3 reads TGTGCCGACCGACAGGGGTGTTCCTACGAGCAGTACTTC. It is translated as CADRQGCSYEQYF.

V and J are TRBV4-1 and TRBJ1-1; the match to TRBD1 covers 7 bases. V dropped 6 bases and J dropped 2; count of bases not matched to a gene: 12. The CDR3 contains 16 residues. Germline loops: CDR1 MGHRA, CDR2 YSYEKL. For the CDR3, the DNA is TGCGCCAGCAGAACGGTCGTCGGGACAGAAAACACTGAAGCTTTCTTT. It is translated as CASRTVVGTENTEAFF.

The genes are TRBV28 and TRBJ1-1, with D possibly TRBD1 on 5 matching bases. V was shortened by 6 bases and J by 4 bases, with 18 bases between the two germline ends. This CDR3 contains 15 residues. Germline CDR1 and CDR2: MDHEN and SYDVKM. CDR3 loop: CASSTDKGLATEAFF. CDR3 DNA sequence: TGTGCCAGCAGCACCGACAAGGGGTTAGCCACTGAAGCTTTCTTT.

The CDR3 DNA follows: TGCGCCAGCAGAGCCAGCGACTATGGCTACACCTTC. Translation gives CASRASDYGYTF. This chain joins TRBV5-1 and TRBJ1-2; D is ambiguous. Between the trimmed V and J ends, which lost 5 bases and 3 bases, there was a span of 8 bases. The CDR3 contains 12 residues. The germline gives CDR1 SGHRS, CDR2 YFSETQ.

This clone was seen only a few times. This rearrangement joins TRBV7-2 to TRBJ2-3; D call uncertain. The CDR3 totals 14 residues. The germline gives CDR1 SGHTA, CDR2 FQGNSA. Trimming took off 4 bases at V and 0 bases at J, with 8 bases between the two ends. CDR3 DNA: TGTGCCAGCAGCTCCACACAGAGCACAGATACGCAGTATTTT. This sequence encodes CASSSTQSTDTQYF.

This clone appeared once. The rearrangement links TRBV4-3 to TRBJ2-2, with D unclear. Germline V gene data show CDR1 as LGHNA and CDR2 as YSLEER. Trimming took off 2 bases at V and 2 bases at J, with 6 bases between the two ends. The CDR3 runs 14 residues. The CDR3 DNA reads TGCGCCAGCAGCCAATTAACTAACACCGGGGAGCTGTTTTTT. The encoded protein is CASSQLTNTGELFF.

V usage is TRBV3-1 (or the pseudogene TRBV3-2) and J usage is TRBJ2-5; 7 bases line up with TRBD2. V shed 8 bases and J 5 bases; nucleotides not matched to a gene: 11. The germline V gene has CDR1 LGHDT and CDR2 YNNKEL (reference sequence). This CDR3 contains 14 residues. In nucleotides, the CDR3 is TGTGCCAGCTTGGGCGGGAGTTTAAAGGAGACCCAGTACTTC. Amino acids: CASLGGSLKETQYF.

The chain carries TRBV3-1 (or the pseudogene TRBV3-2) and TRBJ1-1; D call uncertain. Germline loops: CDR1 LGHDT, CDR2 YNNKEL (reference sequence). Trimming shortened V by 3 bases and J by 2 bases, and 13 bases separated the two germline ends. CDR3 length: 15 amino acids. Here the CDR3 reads CASSHRWALNTEAFF. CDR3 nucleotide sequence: TGTGCCAGCAGCCACCGGTGGGCCCTAAACACTGAAGCTTTCTTT.

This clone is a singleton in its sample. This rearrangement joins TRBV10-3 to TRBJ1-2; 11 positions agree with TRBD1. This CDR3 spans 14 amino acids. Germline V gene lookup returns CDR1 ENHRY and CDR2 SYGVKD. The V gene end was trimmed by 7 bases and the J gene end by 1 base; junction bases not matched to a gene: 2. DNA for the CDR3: TGTGCCATCAAGGGACAGGGGGGTAACTATGGCTACACCTTC. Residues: CAIKGQGGNYGYTF.

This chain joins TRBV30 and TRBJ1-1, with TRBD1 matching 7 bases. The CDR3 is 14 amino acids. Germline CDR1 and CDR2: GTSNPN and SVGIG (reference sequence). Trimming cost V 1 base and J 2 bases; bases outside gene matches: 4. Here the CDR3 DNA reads TGTGCCTGGAGTGGGGGACAGCTAAACACTGAAGCTTTCTTT. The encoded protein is CAWSGGQLNTEAFF.

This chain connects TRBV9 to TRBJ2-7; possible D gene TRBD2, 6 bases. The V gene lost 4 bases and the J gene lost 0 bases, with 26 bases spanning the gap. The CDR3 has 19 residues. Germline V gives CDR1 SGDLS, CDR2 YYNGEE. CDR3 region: CASSPREGLNRDFSYEQYF. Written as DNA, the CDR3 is TGTGCCAGCAGCCCCCGAGAGGGGCTTAACCGGGACTTCTCCTACGAGCAGTACTTC.

The CDR3 sequence is CASSQGGFYGYTF. The CDR3 DNA is TGTGCCAGCAGCCAGGGGGGATTCTATGGCTACACCTTC. The chain uses TRBV27 and TRBJ1-2, with TRBD1 matching 7 bases. CDR3 length: 13 amino acids. The germline V gene has CDR1 MNHEY and CDR2 SMNVEV (reference sequence). J was trimmed by 4 bases and V by 6 bases; bases with no gene match: 5.

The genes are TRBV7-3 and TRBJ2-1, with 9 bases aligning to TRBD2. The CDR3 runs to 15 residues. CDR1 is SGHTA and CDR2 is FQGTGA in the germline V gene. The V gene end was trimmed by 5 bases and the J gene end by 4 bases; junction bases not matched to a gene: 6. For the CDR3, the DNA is TGTGCCAGCAGCCAAGGACTAGCGCGGTACAATGAGCAGTTCTTC. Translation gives CASSQGLARYNEQFF.

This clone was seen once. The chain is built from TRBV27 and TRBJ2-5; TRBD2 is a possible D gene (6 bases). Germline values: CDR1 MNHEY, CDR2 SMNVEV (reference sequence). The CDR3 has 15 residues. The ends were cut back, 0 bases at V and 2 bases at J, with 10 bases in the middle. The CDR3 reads CASSLSMREQETQYF. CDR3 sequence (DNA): TGTGCCAGCAGTTTATCGATGCGGGAACAAGAGACCCAGTACTTC.

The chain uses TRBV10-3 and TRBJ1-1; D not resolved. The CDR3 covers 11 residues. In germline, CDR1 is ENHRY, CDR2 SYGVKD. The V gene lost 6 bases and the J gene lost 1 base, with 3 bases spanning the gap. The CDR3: CAIRQNTEAFF. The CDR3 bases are TGTGCCATCAGACAGAACACTGAAGCTTTCTTT.

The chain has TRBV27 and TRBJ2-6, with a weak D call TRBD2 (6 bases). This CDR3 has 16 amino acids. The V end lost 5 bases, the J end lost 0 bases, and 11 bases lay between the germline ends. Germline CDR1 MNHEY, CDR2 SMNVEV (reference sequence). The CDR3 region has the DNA TGTGCCAGCAGTCCACTAGCCCGCTCTGGGGCCAACGTCCTGACTTTC. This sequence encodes CASSPLARSGANVLTF.

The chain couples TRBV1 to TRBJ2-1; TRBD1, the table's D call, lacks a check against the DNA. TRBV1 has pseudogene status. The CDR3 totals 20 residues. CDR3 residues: CTSSQDQDQGTTSSYNEQFF. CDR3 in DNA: TGCACCAGCAGCCAAGATCAGGATCAGGGCACAACCTCCTCCTACAATGAGCAGTTCTTC.